This T cell receptor (beta chain) was identified during a study of technical replicates of blood from several donors. V shed 4 bases and J 4 bases; nucleotides not matched to a gene: 5. The CDR3 is made up of 14 amino acids. The germline V gene has CDR1 SGHRS and CDR2 YFSETQ. The repertoire was sequenced with immunoSEQ multiplex PCR; TCRdb's copy has only in-frame clones and lacks some. This sample has around 80,000 clones, with nearly 98% found just once. The sequence derives from a human donor in good health. The chain recombines TRBV5-1 with TRBJ1-1; 9 nucleotides match TRBD1. Sequencing was performed on T cells isolated from PBMCs. The CDR3 DNA reads TGCGCCAGCAGCGAGGGACAGGGAGGCACTGAAGCTTTCTTT. Its translation: CASSEGQGGTEAFF. The whole variable domain, remainder taken from reference TRBV5-1 and TRBJ1-1, is KAGVTQTPRYLIKTRGQQVTLSCSPISGHRSVSWYQQTPGQGLQFLFEYFSETQRNKGNFPGRFSGRQFSNSRSEMNVSTLELGDSALYLCASSEGQGGTEAFFGQGTRLTVV.